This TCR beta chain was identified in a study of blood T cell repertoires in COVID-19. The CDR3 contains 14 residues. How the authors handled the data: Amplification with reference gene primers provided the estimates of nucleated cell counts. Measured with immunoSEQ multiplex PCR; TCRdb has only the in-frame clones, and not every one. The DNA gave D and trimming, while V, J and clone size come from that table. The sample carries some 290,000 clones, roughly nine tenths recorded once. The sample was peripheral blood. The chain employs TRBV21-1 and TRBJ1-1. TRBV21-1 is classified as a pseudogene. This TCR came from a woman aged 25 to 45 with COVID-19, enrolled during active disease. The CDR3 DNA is TGTGCCAGCAGCAAATTTAATAGAGGGACTGAAGCTTTCTTT. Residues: CASSKFNRGTEAFF.